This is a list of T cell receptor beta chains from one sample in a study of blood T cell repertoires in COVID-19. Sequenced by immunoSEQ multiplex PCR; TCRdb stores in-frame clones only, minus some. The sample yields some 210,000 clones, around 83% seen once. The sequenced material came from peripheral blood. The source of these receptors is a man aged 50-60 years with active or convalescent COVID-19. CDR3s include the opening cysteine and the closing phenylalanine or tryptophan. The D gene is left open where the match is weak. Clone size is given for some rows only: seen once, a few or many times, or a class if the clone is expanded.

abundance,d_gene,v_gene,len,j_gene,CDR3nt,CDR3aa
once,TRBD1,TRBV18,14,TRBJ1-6,TGTGCCAGCTCACCCGGGACAGGGAATTCACCCCTCCACTTT,CASSPGTGNSPLHF
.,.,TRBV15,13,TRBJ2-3,TGTGCCACCAGCAGAGATTCGGGTGATACGCAGTATTTT,CATSRDSGDTQYF
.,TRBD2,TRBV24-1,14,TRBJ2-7,TGTGCCACCAGTGAAAAGACTAGCGTCTACGAGCAGTACTTC,CATSEKTSVYEQYF
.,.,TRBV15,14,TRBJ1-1,TGTGCCACCAGCAGACAACGGTATAGCACTGAAGCTTTCTTT,CATSRQRYSTEAFF
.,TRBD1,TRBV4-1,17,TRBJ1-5,TGCGCCAGCAGCCAAGTCCAGGGGGTAGGAAGCAATCAGCCCCAGCATTTT,CASSQVQGVGSNQPQHF
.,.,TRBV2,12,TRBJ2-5,TGTGCCAGCAGTGGAGGCCTTGAGACCCAGTACTTC,CASSGGLETQYF
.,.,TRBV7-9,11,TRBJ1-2,TGTGCTACGGGCGGGGGCGGTGGCTACACCTTC,CATGGGGGYTF
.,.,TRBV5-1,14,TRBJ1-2,TGCGCCAGCAGCTTGCAGGAAGGCATCTATGGCTACACCTTC,CASSLQEGIYGYTF
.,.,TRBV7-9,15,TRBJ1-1,TGTGCCAGCAGCTTAGCGGGCAGGGAGGACACTGAAGCTTTCTTT,CASSLAGREDTEAFF
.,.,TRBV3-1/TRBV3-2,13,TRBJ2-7,TGTGCCAGTAAGGGACTGGAGTTGGGCGAGCAGTACTTC,CASKGLELGEQYF
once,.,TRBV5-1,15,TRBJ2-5,TGCGCCAGCAGCTTGGGGAACTCCTGGGAGGAGACCCAGTACTTC,CASSLGNSWEETQYF
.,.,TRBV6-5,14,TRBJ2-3,TGTGCCAGCAGGGGAGACACGATCTCAGATACGCAGTATTTT,CASRGDTISDTQYF
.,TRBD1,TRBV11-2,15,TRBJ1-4,TGTGCCAGCAGCTCAGAGGGACAGATTAATGAAAAACTGTTTTTT,CASSSEGQINEKLFF
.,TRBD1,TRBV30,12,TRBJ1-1,TGTGCCTGGGGCACAGGGGTCGCTGAAGCTTTCTTT,CAWGTGVAEAFF
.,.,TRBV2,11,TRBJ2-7,TGTGCCAGCATAGGGGCCTACGAGCAGTACTTC,CASIGAYEQYF
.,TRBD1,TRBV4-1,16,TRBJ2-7,TGCGCCAGCAGCCAAGCCGAGGGGACAGGGGTATACGAGCAGTACTTC,CASSQAEGTGVYEQYF